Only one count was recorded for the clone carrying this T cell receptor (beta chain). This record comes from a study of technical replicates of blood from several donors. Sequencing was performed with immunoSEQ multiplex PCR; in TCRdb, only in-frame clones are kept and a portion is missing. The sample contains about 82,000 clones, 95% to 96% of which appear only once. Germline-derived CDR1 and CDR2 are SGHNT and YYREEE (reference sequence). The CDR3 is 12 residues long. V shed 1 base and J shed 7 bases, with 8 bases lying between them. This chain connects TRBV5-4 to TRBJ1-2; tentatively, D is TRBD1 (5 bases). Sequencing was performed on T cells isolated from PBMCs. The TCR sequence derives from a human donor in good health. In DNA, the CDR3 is TGTGCCAGCAGCTTGACAGGAGCTGGCTACACCTTC. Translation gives CASSLTGAGYTF.